One and the same sample provided the 10 T cell receptor beta chains below, sequenced in a study of molecular identifiers for immune sequencing clone quantification. TCRdb reprocessed the PCR reads via MiXCR and lists one record per CDR3 protein. The sample records approximately 630,000 distinct CDR3 sequences, about 25% being singletons. The sample comprised naive CD8+ T cells from blood, with Jurkat cell RNA spiked in. Subset denoted: FACS-sorted CD8+CD4-CCR7+CD45RA+ naive T cells. The receptors derive from a human donor in good health. Some libraries in this study had Jurkat cell RNA spiked in.

The chain links TRBV2 to TRBJ2-7; D gene ambiguous. CDR1 is SNHLY and CDR2 is FYNNEI in the germline V gene. The CDR3 sequence is 17 residues long. The V end lost 6 bases, the J end lost 3 bases, and 24 bases lay between the germline ends. In DNA form, the CDR3 reads TGTGCCAGCAGCAAGTCTCCCGGGTCAGCCTACATCTACGAGCAGTACTTC. It translates to CASSKSPGSAYIYEQYF.

This clonotype has a count of ten or more. The chain combines TRBV19 with TRBJ1-1; perhaps TRBD1 as D (5 bases). The V and J ends lost 1 base and 1 base respectively, with 10 bases between them. In germline, CDR1 is LNHDA, CDR2 SQIVND (reference sequence). The CDR3 consists of 15 residues. The CDR3 DNA follows: TGTGCCAGTAGTATAGCAAGCAGGGCGAACACTGAAGCTTTCTTT. Its protein product is CASSIASRANTEAFF.

Worth noting for this clonotype: This may come from a read error, since a much larger clone is one base off. As the CDR3 is not closed by the conserved phenylalanine or tryptophan, this likely results from a read error. The rearrangement uses TRBV7-2 and TRBJ2-1; D is uncertain. Trimming took off 4 bases at V and 3 bases at J, with 19 bases between the two ends. Germline V gene lookup returns CDR1 SGHTA and CDR2 FQGNSA. This CDR3 spans 17 amino acids. This chain's CDR3 is CASSWGLKATSYNEQFS. The DNA for the CDR3 is TGTGCCAGCAGCTGGGGTCTAAAGGCTACCAGCTACAATGAGCAGTTCTCC.

Note on this clonotype: A much larger clone differs from this one at a single base, so this may be a read error. V is TRBV7-9 and J is TRBJ1-4; D remains unclear. V was cut by 5 bases and J by 13 bases, with 14 bases left in between. CDR3 length equals 12 residues. Germline assignment: CDR1 SEHNR and CDR2 FQNEAQ (reference sequence). The CDR3 protein is CASSIGDGRLFF. The DNA of the CDR3 is TGTGCCAGCAGCATCGGAGATGGTAGACTGTTTTTT.

For this clonotype: A read error may explain this, as a much larger clone is one base away. The rearrangement uses TRBV20-1 and TRBJ2-3, with D possibly TRBD1 on 5 matching bases. CDR1 and CDR2 (germline): DFQATT, SNEGSKA (reference sequence). The CDR3 runs to 18 residues. The CDR3 here is CRARDPPRRLGAPDTQYF. CDR3 DNA sequence: TGCCGTGCTAGAGATCCCCCCCGGAGATTAGGGGCCCCAGATACGCAGTATTTT.

This clonotype was recorded a few times. The chain uses TRBV9 and TRBJ2-5, with D tentatively TRBD1 (5 bases). CDR3 length: 14 residues. The ends were cut back, 4 bases at V and 4 bases at J, with 14 bases in the middle. Germline CDR1 SGDLS, CDR2 YYNGEE. The CDR3 is CASSRGDTGETQYF. The DNA of the CDR3 is TGTGCCAGCAGCCGCGGCGATACAGGAGAGACCCAGTACTTC.

The chain recombines TRBV11-1 with TRBJ2-5; the D gene is possibly TRBD2 (5 bases). Trimming removed 8 bases at V and 1 base at J, with 11 bases between. Germline V gives CDR1 SGHAT, CDR2 FQDESV (reference sequence). The CDR3 has 13 residues. The CDR3 reads CASREEGQETQYF. CDR3 nucleotides: TGTGCCAGCCGAGAAGAGGGCCAAGAGACCCAGTACTTC.

This clonotype was observed many times. The chain employs TRBV27 and TRBJ2-7; TRBD1 matches 11 bases. Germline V CDR1 and CDR2: MNHEY, SMNVEV (reference sequence). This CDR3 spans 14 amino acids. V lost 4 bases, J lost 5 bases, and 4 bases stayed unmatched. The CDR3 reads CASSWTGGHHEQYF. The CDR3 coding sequence is TGTGCCAGCAGTTGGACAGGGGGCCACCACGAGCAGTACTTC.

This chain uses TRBV6-5 with TRBJ1-1; possibly TRBD1 for D (5 bases). Germline assignment: CDR1 MNHEY and CDR2 SVGAGI. V lost 0 bases and J lost 9, with 17 bases in between. The CDR3 extends over 15 amino acids. CDR3 coding DNA: TGTGCCAGCAGTTACTCCGGCAGGGAGATCCCTAAAGCTTTCTTT. Residues: CASSYSGREIPKAFF.

CDR3 in amino acids: CASTQHPRTEAFF. CDR3 coding DNA: TGTGCCAGCACCCAACACCCCCGCACTGAAGCTTTCTTT. V gene TRBV6-5 combines with J gene TRBJ1-1; D call uncertain. V was shortened by 7 bases and J by 4 bases, with 13 bases between the two germline ends. This CDR3 region has 13 residues. The germline gives CDR1 MNHEY, CDR2 SVGAGI.